A selection of T cell receptor beta chains follows, all from one sample in a study of OX40 agonist ivuxolimab in advanced cancers. TCRdb's table, derived via immunoSEQ multiplex PCR, lists solely in-frame clones and lacks some. The table has around 77,000 clones, about 92% seen once. Specimen: CD4+ or CD8+ T cells sorted from blood, collected in a trial of the OX40 agonist ivuxolimab. Receptors originate from an adult with an advanced solid tumor such as melanoma, head and neck, liver or kidney cancer. Each CDR3 is given with its conserved first and last residue. The D gene is left open where the match is weak. Some rows have no size entry. The others give once, few or many, or a class for an expanded clone.

>NA|TRBV18|TRBJ2-5|NA
CASSPGQGETQYF
TGTGCCAGCTCACCGGGCCAGGGGGAGACCCAGTACTTC
>NA|TRBV27|TRBJ2-3|TRBD2
CASNSLAGDSTDTQYF
TGTGCCAGCAATTCGCTAGCGGGAGATAGTACAGATACGCAGTATTTT
>NA|TRBV5-6|TRBJ1-2|TRBD1
CASSAQGLYGYTF
TGTGCCAGCAGCGCACAGGGGTTATATGGCTACACCTTC
>NA|TRBV7-3|TRBJ2-3|TRBD2
CASSPYGLAGTDTQYF
TGTGCCAGCAGCCCCTACGGACTAGCGGGCACAGATACGCAGTATTTT
>once|TRBV7-2|TRBJ1-5|NA
CASSLAGGNQPQHF
TGTGCCAGCAGCTTAGCGGGGGGGAATCAGCCCCAGCATTTT
>NA|TRBV28|TRBJ1-3|NA
CASRPWLGSGPSGNTIYF
TGTGCCAGCAGGCCCTGGTTGGGGTCGGGGCCCTCTGGAAACACCATATATTTT
>few|TRBV30|TRBJ1-5|NA
CAWAYRVGQPQHF
TGTGCCTGGGCTTACAGGGTAGGTCAGCCCCAGCATTTT
>NA|TRBV19|TRBJ2-7|NA
CASSTRTAFYEQYF
TGTGCCAGTAGTACCAGGACAGCTTTCTACGAGCAGTACTTC
>NA|TRBV7-3|TRBJ2-3|NA
CASSSDYRGDTQYF
TGTGCCAGCAGCTCGGACTACCGCGGAGATACGCAGTATTTT
>once|TRBV18|TRBJ1-6|NA
CASSPPKGNSPLHF
TGTGCCAGCTCACCCCCGAAGGGAAATTCACCCCTCCACTTT
>NA|TRBV27|TRBJ2-2|NA
CASSSRFRELFF
TGTGCCAGCAGTTCTCGGTTTAGGGAGCTGTTTTTT
>NA|TRBV28|TRBJ2-1|TRBD2
CASSRSGRAGYEQFF
TGTGCCAGCAGTAGGAGCGGGAGGGCAGGTTATGAGCAGTTCTTC
>NA|TRBV4-3|TRBJ2-5|TRBD2
CASSQGFEREATQYF
TGCGCCAGCAGCCAAGGGTTCGAGCGGGAGGCGACCCAGTACTTC
>few|TRBV19|TRBJ1-5|NA
CASSIALGGQPQHF
TGTGCCAGTAGTATAGCTTTGGGGGGACAGCCCCAGCATTTT
>NA|TRBV25-1|TRBJ2-2|NA
CASRGTSTGELFF
TGTGCCAGCAGAGGGACCTCCACCGGGGAGCTGTTTTTT
>NA|TRBV6-1|TRBJ1-5|TRBD1
CASSAQGPYSNQPQHF
TGTGCCAGCAGTGCACAGGGGCCGTATAGCAATCAGCCCCAGCATTTT
>few|TRBV7-6|TRBJ2-7|NA
CASSSSSHEQYF
TGTGCCAGCAGCTCCTCATCCCACGAGCAGTACTTC
>NA|TRBV12-2|TRBJ1-4|NA
CIGGVNEKLFF
TGCATCGGGGGAGTTAATGAAAAACTGTTTTTT
>NA|TRBV6-1|TRBJ1-1|NA
CASTPFGPNTEAFF
TGTGCCAGCACCCCTTTCGGTCCGAACACTGAAGCTTTCTTT
>NA|TRBV6-1|TRBJ1-2|NA
CASKNRVPANYGYTF
TGTGCCAGCAAAAACAGGGTCCCTGCTAACTATGGCTACACCTTC
>NA|TRBV7-9|TRBJ2-3|TRBD1
CASSRRQGVTLTDTQYF
TGTGCCAGCAGCCGAAGACAGGGGGTTACCCTCACAGATACGCAGTATTTT
>NA|TRBV7-3|TRBJ2-5|NA
CASSLGVAAYQETQYF
TGTGCCAGCAGCCTCGGGGTAGCGGCGTACCAAGAGACCCAGTACTTC
>NA|TRBV7-2|TRBJ1-4|TRBD1
CASRRTGSNEKLFF
TGTGCCAGCAGACGGACAGGGAGTAATGAAAAACTGTTTTTT
>NA|TRBV4-1|TRBJ2-1|NA
CASSLGERGNEQFF
TGCGCCAGCAGCCTCGGAGAGAGGGGGAATGAGCAGTTCTTC
>NA|TRBV6-5|TRBJ2-7|NA
CASRLSGPSSYEQYF
TGTGCCAGCAGGCTATCCGGGCCGAGCTCCTACGAGCAGTACTTC
>NA|TRBV9|TRBJ2-3|NA
CASSPPQGRVTDTQYF
TGTGCCAGCAGCCCACCCCAGGGTAGGGTCACAGATACGCAGTATTTT
>NA|TRBV19|TRBJ2-3|TRBD1
CASSPGQGASPYTQYF
TGTGCCAGTAGTCCCGGACAGGGGGCATCCCCATATACGCAGTATTTT
>NA|TRBV14|TRBJ1-6|NA
CASSPSTDSPLHF
TGTGCCAGCAGCCCCAGCACCGATTCACCCCTCCACTTT
>NA|TRBV19|TRBJ1-5|NA
CASTLGGNQPQHF
TGTGCCAGTACCTTAGGGGGCAATCAGCCCCAGCATTTT
>NA|TRBV6-1|TRBJ2-7|TRBD1
CASSRVTGENEQYF
TGTGCCAGCAGTCGGGTTACAGGGGAAAACGAGCAGTACTTC
>NA|TRBV5-1|TRBJ2-3|NA
CASSLNSRDSSDTQYF
TGCGCCAGCAGCTTGAACAGTCGGGACTCATCAGATACGCAGTATTTT
>NA|TRBV4-1|TRBJ2-5|NA
CASSQAGLSQETQYF
TGCGCCAGCAGCCAAGCCGGACTATCACAAGAGACCCAGTACTTC
>NA|TRBV6-5|TRBJ1-1|TRBD1
CASKQGSANTEAFF
TGTGCCAGCAAACAGGGGTCGGCGAACACTGAAGCTTTCTTT
>NA|TRBV15|TRBJ2-3|NA
CATSRPSTDTQYF
TGTGCCACCAGCAGACCCAGCACAGATACGCAGTATTTT
>NA|TRBV28|TRBJ1-2|TRBD1
CASSFRGLYGYTF
TGTGCCAGCAGTTTCAGGGGGCTTTATGGCTACACCTTC
>NA|TRBV7-3|TRBJ2-3|TRBD2
CASSLKASGVADTQYF
TGTGCCAGCAGCTTAAAGGCTAGCGGGGTGGCAGATACGCAGTATTTT
>NA|TRBV18|TRBJ1-5|TRBD1
CASSPGQGSGNQPQHF
TGTGCCAGCTCTCCGGGACAGGGGTCGGGCAATCAGCCCCAGCATTTT
>once|TRBV5-5|TRBJ2-7|NA
CASSLPSGGKSYEQYF
TGTGCCAGCAGCTTGCCATCTGGGGGAAAATCCTACGAGCAGTACTTC
>NA|TRBV28|TRBJ2-1|NA
CASTLGGARSYNEQFF
TGTGCCAGCACCTTGGGGGGAGCCCGCTCCTACAATGAGCAGTTCTTC
>NA|TRBV18|TRBJ1-2|NA
CASSPSVTNYGYTF
TGTGCCAGCTCACCATCCGTGACTAACTATGGCTACACCTTC
>NA|TRBV7-8|TRBJ2-7|TRBD2
CASSDPWTSFYEQYF
TGTGCCAGCAGCGACCCCTGGACTAGTTTCTACGAGCAGTACTTC
>NA|TRBV14|TRBJ2-5|NA
CASSKTGQETQYF
TGTGCCAGCAGCAAGACAGGCCAAGAGACCCAGTACTTC
>NA|TRBV5-1|TRBJ1-1|NA
CASSYGGGNTEAFF
TGCGCCAGCAGCTACGGAGGAGGAAACACTGAAGCTTTCTTT
>few|TRBV19|TRBJ1-5|NA
CASRGDDRFGQPQHF
TGTGCCAGTAGAGGGGACGACAGGTTCGGTCAGCCCCAGCATTTT
>NA|TRBV5-4|TRBJ2-7|NA
CASSSSYEQYF
TGTGCCAGCAGCTCATCCTACGAGCAGTACTTC
>few|TRBV29-1|TRBJ1-1|NA
CSVARGPTEAFF
TGCAGCGTTGCCCGGGGGCCAACTGAAGCTTTCTTT
>NA|TRBV10-3|TRBJ2-2|NA
CAIGNSGPQNSRELFF
TGTGCCATCGGGAATTCCGGCCCACAAAATAGCAGGGAGCTGTTTTTT
>NA|TRBV6-6|TRBJ1-2|TRBD1
CASSDPGGTNYGYTF
TGTGCCAGCAGTGACCCAGGGGGGACTAACTATGGCTACACCTTC
>NA|TRBV29-1|TRBJ1-2|NA
CSVETDSRMGYTF
TGCAGCGTTGAAACGGACAGTCGGATGGGCTACACCTTC
>NA|TRBV5-5|TRBJ2-2|NA
CASSRNQGQDGELFF
TGTGCCAGCAGCCGTAATCAGGGGCAGGACGGGGAGCTGTTTTTT
>NA|TRBV28|TRBJ2-3|TRBD2
CASSFGGGADTQYF
TGTGCCAGCAGTTTTGGGGGGGGAGCAGATACGCAGTATTTT
>NA|TRBV5-1|TRBJ1-6|NA
CASTLGDNSPLHF
TGCGCCAGCACCTTGGGAGATAATTCACCCCTCCACTTT
>NA|TRBV11-3|TRBJ2-1|TRBD2
CASSYSGASNNEQFF
TGTGCCAGCAGCTATAGCGGGGCAAGCAACAATGAGCAGTTCTTC
>NA|TRBV7-2|TRBJ2-3|TRBD2
CASSRGLAGGPSFTDTQYF
TGTGCCAGCAGCAGGGGACTAGCGGGAGGGCCAAGTTTCACAGATACGCAGTATTTT